This TCR beta chain was recovered during a study of a mutant IDH1 vaccine in newly diagnosed glioma. Study-wide background: Vaccination was launched 4-6 weeks after radiotherapy alone, or with temozolomide cycles. Patients under treatment included about 62% males and about 38% females and had a mean age of approximately 40 years. General study points: 93.3% of patients showed vaccine-induced immune responses across multiple MHC alleles.

Germline loops: CDR1 MRHNA, CDR2 SNTAGT. This CDR3 contains 14 residues. Trimming cost V 5 bases and J 6 bases; bases outside gene matches: 9. A remark on this clone: What it recognizes is unknown.

Time point of the sample: week 11, during vaccination. Vaccinated patients received 300 ug of mutant IDH1 20-mer peptide per dose, with topical imiquimod. In every donor, the tumor was a new WHO grade 3 or 4 IDH1-mutant, ATRX-lost astrocytoma. Produced via immunoSEQ multiplex PCR; TCRdb's table is partial and in-frame only. The repertoire includes 100,000 to 150,000 clones, around 80% of them detected once, and about 5.5% sits in the top ten. This specimen was PBMCs, taken from a glioma patient whose treatment included an IDH1 peptide vaccine. The clonotype originates from a man in his forties with glioma. The V gene is TRBV6-4, the J gene TRBJ1-1; 7 bases agree with TRBD1. In DNA, the CDR3 is TGTGCCAGCAGTAGGGGACAGAGGGCGGCTGAAGCTTTCTTT. Translation gives CASSRGQRAAEAFF.